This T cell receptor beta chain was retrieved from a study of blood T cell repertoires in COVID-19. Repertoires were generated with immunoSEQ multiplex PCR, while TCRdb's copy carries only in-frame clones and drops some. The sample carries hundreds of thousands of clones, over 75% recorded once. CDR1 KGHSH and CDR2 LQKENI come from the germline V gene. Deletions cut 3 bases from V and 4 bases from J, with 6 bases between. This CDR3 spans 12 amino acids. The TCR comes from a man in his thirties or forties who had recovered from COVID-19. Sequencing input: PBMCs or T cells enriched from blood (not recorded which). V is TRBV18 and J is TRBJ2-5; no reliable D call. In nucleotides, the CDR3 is TGTGCCAGCTCACCGAGTGTAGAGACCCAGTACTTC. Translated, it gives CASSPSVETQYF.